One sample yielded the 18 T cell receptor beta chains listed below, sequenced in a study of beta chain features in type 1 diabetes. Study-wide findings and caveats: Researchers report that Type 1 diabetes patients had moderately but significantly shorter TCRB CDR3s across all four CD4+ subsets.

Antigens of these TCRs are unknown. Since all of the isolated RNA was reverse transcribed, expressed TCRB transcripts were what got sequenced. Some clones are missing from TCRdb's copy, which holds only in-frame ones; the method was immunoSEQ multiplex PCR. Of under 300,000 clones in the sample, about 15% were seen once. The sequencing input was naive CD4+ T cells from blood. The receptors stem from a man aged 30 to 39 with type 1 diabetes.

The chain's CDR3 is CASSLLPGSYEQYF. Here the CDR3 DNA reads TGTGCCAGCAGTTTATTGCCCGGTTCCTACGAGCAGTACTTC. V and J are TRBV28 and TRBJ2-7, with unresolved D. The V gene lost 1 base and the J gene lost 1 base, with 8 bases spanning the gap. This CDR3 contains 14 residues. The germline gives CDR1 MDHEN, CDR2 SYDVKM.

The V call is TRBV7-6, the J call TRBJ2-1; D perhaps matches TRBD2 (6 bases). Trimming pared 5 bases from V and 8 bases from J, leaving 10 bases between. The CDR3 runs 12 residues. Germline assignment: CDR1 SGHVS and CDR2 FNYEAQ. The chain's CDR3 is CASSRETDEQFF. CDR3 DNA sequence: TGTGCCAGCAGCCGGGAGACCGATGAGCAGTTCTTC.

In its sample, this clone was seen a few times. The chain employs TRBV11-3 and TRBJ1-1, with no clear D. With 0 bases removed from V and 4 bases from J, the gap between germline ends came to 9 bases. The CDR3 runs to 14 residues. Germline V gives CDR1 SGHNT, CDR2 YENEEA. CDR3 protein: CASSLDRGTTEAFF. The CDR3 DNA reads TGTGCCAGCAGCTTAGACAGAGGAACCACTGAAGCTTTCTTT.

This clone occurred a few times. The genes are TRBV7-2 and TRBJ2-7, with 10 positions matching TRBD2. The germline V gene has CDR1 SGHTA and CDR2 FQGNSA. The V segment lost 6 bases and the J segment 2 bases; nucleotides outside the gene matches: 7. The CDR3 totals 15 residues. CDR3: CASSSSGGSPYEQYF. The CDR3 nucleotides are TGTGCCAGCAGTTCTAGCGGGGGCTCTCCCTACGAGCAGTACTTC.

This chain links TRBV6-1 with TRBJ1-1, with D unresolved. Germline assignment: CDR1 MNHNS and CDR2 SASEGT. The CDR3 runs to 16 residues. V lost 1 base and J 1 base, leaving 13 bases between the germline ends. The CDR3 loop reads CASSEVSWRANTEAFF. The CDR3 coding sequence is TGTGCCAGCAGTGAAGTTAGTTGGAGAGCGAACACTGAAGCTTTCTTT.

The DNA for the CDR3 is TGTGCCAGCAGTGAAGAGACTAGAGGCACAGATACGCAGTATTTT. It is translated as CASSEETRGTDTQYF. V gene TRBV2 combines with J gene TRBJ2-3, with D tentatively TRBD2 (6 bases). Germline loops: CDR1 SNHLY, CDR2 FYNNEI. CDR3 length equals 15 residues. With 1 base removed from V and 1 base from J, the gap between germline ends came to 9 bases.

The V call is TRBV5-1, the J call TRBJ2-3; 7 bases fit TRBD1. The CDR3 spans 12 residues. The germline V gene encodes CDR1 SGHRS and CDR2 YFSETQ. J gave up 4 bases and V 6 bases, and 2 bases lay outside the gene matches. CDR3 protein: CASNDRADTQYF. In DNA form, the CDR3 reads TGCGCCAGCAACGACAGGGCAGATACGCAGTATTTT.

This chain's CDR3 is CSTGERGGYTF. The CDR3, as DNA: TGCAGTACCGGGGAGAGAGGTGGCTACACCTTC. The V gene is TRBV20-1, the J gene TRBJ1-2; D uncertain. The V end lost 8 bases, the J end lost 7 bases, and 14 bases lay between the germline ends. Germline V CDR1 and CDR2: DFQATT, SNEGSKA (reference sequence). The CDR3 loop spans 11 amino acids.

This clone was observed a handful of times. This chain joins TRBV4-2 and TRBJ1-5; D is undetermined. The V gene lost 0 bases and the J gene lost 3 bases, with 12 bases spanning the gap. The germline V gene encodes CDR1 LGHNA and CDR2 YNFKEQ. The CDR3 totals 16 residues. CDR3 nucleotides: TGTGCCAGCAGCCAAGAGGAGGGAGGGAACAATCAGCCCCAGCATTTT. It specifies CASSQEEGGNNQPQHF.

In its sample, this clone was seen a few times. V and J are TRBV6-1 and TRBJ2-3; 13 nucleotides agree with TRBD2. The trim removed 0 bases at V and 8 bases at J, leaving 14 bases unmatched. Germline V gene lookup returns CDR1 MNHNS and CDR2 SASEGT. This CDR3 is 19 amino acids long. This chain's CDR3 is CASSEATPGTSGARGTQYF. CDR3 in DNA: TGTGCCAGCAGTGAAGCGACTCCGGGGACTAGCGGGGCCAGAGGTACGCAGTATTTT.

The chain has TRBV27 and TRBJ1-1; D is unresolved. V shed 7 bases and J shed 4 bases, with 13 bases lying between them. Per germline, CDR1 MNHEY and CDR2 SMNVEV (reference sequence). This CDR3 spans 13 amino acids. The CDR3 sequence is CASNAAGSTEAFF. The CDR3 DNA reads as TGTGCCAGCAACGCGGCGGGGTCCACTGAAGCTTTCTTT.

This clone was detected a few times. The V call is TRBV11-2, the J call TRBJ1-5; no reliable D call. Deletions cut 3 bases from V and 7 bases from J, with 10 bases between. There are 13 residues in the CDR3. The germline V gene has CDR1 SGHAT and CDR2 FQNNGV. CDR3 residues: CASSFGERQPQHF. The CDR3 DNA sequence: TGTGCCAGCAGCTTCGGTGAGAGGCAGCCCCAGCATTTT.

The V call is TRBV29-1, the J call TRBJ2-7, with 9 positions matching TRBD1. This CDR3 is built from 13 residues. Germline V gives CDR1 SQVTM, CDR2 ANQGSEA. The trim removed 3 bases at V and 6 bases at J, leaving 6 bases unmatched. CDR3 protein: CSVERDRDSEQYF. CDR3 nucleotide sequence: TGCAGCGTTGAGAGGGACAGGGATAGCGAGCAGTACTTC.

This chain uses TRBV6-5 with TRBJ1-2, with 7 bases fitting TRBD1. Germline-derived CDR1 and CDR2 are MNHEY and SVGAGI. The CDR3 is made up of 12 amino acids. J lost 8 bases, V lost 6 bases, and 6 bases had no gene match. CDR3 DNA sequence: TGTGCCAGCAGGGGACAGACGGGAGGCTACACCTTC. Its translation is CASRGQTGGYTF.

This CDR3 is CASHRAGNEKLFF. CDR3 nucleotides: TGTGCCAGCCACAGGGCTGGGAATGAAAAACTGTTTTTT. The V and J genes are TRBV2 and TRBJ1-4, with D perhaps TRBD1 (6 bases). This CDR3 contains 13 residues. CDR1 is SNHLY, CDR2 FYNNEI, per germline. Trimming took off 8 bases at V and 5 bases at J, with 12 bases between the two ends.

V usage is TRBV30 and J usage is TRBJ2-3; D not certain. In germline, CDR1 is GTSNPN, CDR2 SVGIG (reference sequence). The CDR3 has 13 amino acids. The V end lost 8 bases, the J end lost 5 bases, and 17 bases lay between the germline ends. The CDR3 bases are TGTGCCCGGTCGAGTGGGCTCGTAGATACGCAGTATTTT. Amino acid sequence: CARSSGLVDTQYF.

There are a few counts of this clone. The J gene is TRBJ2-5, the V gene TRBV19; the D gene is possibly TRBD1 (5 bases). This CDR3 has 15 amino acids. V lost 0 bases and J 1 base, leaving 9 bases between the germline ends. Germline CDR1 and CDR2: LNHDA and SQIVND (reference sequence). CDR3 bases: TGTGCCAGTAGTATAGAAGGCACAGGCCAAGAGACCCAGTACTTC. Translation gives CASSIEGTGQETQYF.

The chain has TRBV5-4 and TRBJ1-2, with TRBD1 matching 8 bases. Germline loops: CDR1 SGHNT, CDR2 YYREEE (reference sequence). The junction had 8 bases not matched to a gene; V was cut back by 4 bases and J by 3 bases. The length of the CDR3 is 15 residues. CDR3 amino acids: CASSGRTGFDYGYTF. The CDR3 nucleotides read TGTGCCAGCAGCGGACGGACAGGGTTTGACTATGGCTACACCTTC.